Following are 16 T cell receptor beta chains from one sample sequenced in a study of T-cell memory formation after mild COVID-19. TCRdb called the 5' RACE reads again in MiXCR, with one record for every CDR3 protein. The sample holds about 320,000 distinct CDR3 sequences, roughly an eighth seen once. The sequencing input was PBMCs or a T cell subset sorted from them (not recorded which). These receptors originate from a man aged 18-30 years who had mild COVID-19 (a few samples of this study predate the infection). Cell type and time point are not known.

This chain uses TRBV30 with TRBJ1-1; D not certain. CDR1 and CDR2 (germline): GTSNPN, SVGIG (reference sequence). The CDR3 runs 13 residues. The V gene lost 2 bases and the J gene lost 3 bases, with 10 bases spanning the gap. CDR3 bases: TGTGCCTGGAGTAGGTACGGATACACTGAAGCTTTCTTT. Amino acids: CAWSRYGYTEAFF. Variable domain in full (rest from reference TRBV30 and TRBJ1-1): SQTIHQWPATLVQPVGSPLSLECTVEGTSNPNLYWYRQAAGRGLQLLFYSVGIGQISSEVPQNLSASRPQDRQFILSSKKLLLSDSGFYLCAWSRYGYTEAFFGQGTRLTVV.

This clonotype was found a few times. The genes are TRBV15 and TRBJ2-3; TRBD2 matches 8 bases. This CDR3 is 13 amino acids long. Germline V CDR1 and CDR2: LNHNV, YYDKDF (reference sequence). With 9 bases clipped from V and 5 bases from J, the junction kept 7 bases outside the gene matches. The CDR3 protein is CATTGGVRDTQYF. In DNA form, the CDR3 reads TGTGCCACGACGGGGGGGGTCAGAGATACGCAGTATTTT.

Ten or more counts support this clonotype. This chain uses TRBV7-2 with TRBJ2-5, with D tentatively TRBD2 (5 bases). The CDR3 runs to 16 residues. Germline V lookup: CDR1 SGHTA, CDR2 FQGNSA. V was trimmed by 3 bases and J by 5 bases, leaving 19 bases between them. This chain's CDR3 is CASSFRANQQRETQYF. CDR3 sequence (DNA): TGTGCCAGCAGCTTTCGAGCCAACCAACAGCGGGAGACCCAGTACTTC. The variable domain in full, completed from reference TRBV7-2 and TRBJ2-5, reads GAGVSQSPSNKVTEKGKDVELRCDPISGHTALYWYRQSLGQGLEFLIYFQGNSAPDKSGLPSDRFSAERTGGSVSTLTIQRTQQEDSAVYLCASSFRANQQRETQYFGPGTRLLVL.

The chain joins TRBV11-2 to TRBJ2-1; TRBD2 agrees at 12 bases. Germline CDR1 is SGHAT and CDR2 is FQNNGV. The CDR3 has 20 amino acids. Unmatched junction bases numbered 13, after V lost 3 bases and J lost 1 base. The CDR3 nucleotides read TGTGCCAGCAGCTTTTACTCTCCTAGCGGGGGGGCCGGGTCCTACAATGAGCAGTTCTTC. It translates to CASSFYSPSGGAGSYNEQFF.

The genes are TRBV4-3 and TRBJ1-4; the match to TRBD1 covers 8 bases. J gave up 4 bases and V 2 bases, and 12 bases lay outside the gene matches. Germline loops: CDR1 LGHNA, CDR2 YSLEER. The CDR3 has 18 amino acids. The CDR3 DNA reads TGCGCCAGCAGCCAACGGACAGGGATGAGATTGGGTAATGAAAAACTGTTTTTT. This codes for CASSQRTGMRLGNEKLFF.

This clonotype was counted at least ten times. The DNA of the CDR3 is TGCGCCAGCAGCCCCGGGGCCACAGATACGCAGTATTTT. Protein sequence: CASSPGATDTQYF. The chain uses TRBV5-1 and TRBJ2-3; D is possibly TRBD1 or TRBD2 (5 bases each). Trimming took off 4 bases at V and 2 bases at J, with 8 bases between the two ends. Germline CDR1 SGHRS, CDR2 YFSETQ. This CDR3 spans 13 amino acids.

This clonotype was counted only a few times. This chain links TRBV3-1 with TRBJ2-5; D may be TRBD2 (5 bases). CDR3 length: 15 residues. V gave up 0 bases and J gave up 0 bases, with 8 bases separating them. Germline V gene sequence: CDR1 LGHDT, CDR2 YNNKEL (reference sequence). In DNA, the CDR3 is TGTGCCAGCAGCCAAGATCCGAGGGACCAAGAGACCCAGTACTTC. Translating it yields CASSQDPRDQETQYF.

The rearrangement links TRBV29-1 to TRBJ2-5; D might be TRBD2 (5 bases). Trimming left V 4 bases short and J 5 bases short, with 11 bases between. Per the germline V gene, CDR1 is SQVTM and CDR2 is ANQGSEA. The CDR3 sequence is 12 residues long. CDR3 loop: CSVVWEWETQYF. The CDR3 DNA reads TGCAGCGTTGTATGGGAGTGGGAGACCCAGTACTTC.

The genes are TRBV3-1 and TRBJ2-3; D is possibly TRBD2 (6 bases). The CDR3 is 14 amino acids. Germline V gives CDR1 LGHDT, CDR2 YNNKEL (reference sequence). Trimming cost V 3 bases and J 7 bases, with 14 bases left between them. CDR3 DNA sequence: TGTGCCAGCAGCCAGGGACTCCCGGGGAATACGCAGTATTTT. Residues: CASSQGLPGNTQYF.

This clonotype was counted between two and nine times. V gene TRBV25-1 combines with J gene TRBJ1-2; D is unclear. The CDR3 totals 12 residues. V was pared by 6 bases and J by 7 bases, with 12 bases between. Germline CDR1 is MGHDK and CDR2 is SYGVNS. CDR3 sequence reads: CASSADLRGYTF. CDR3 DNA sequence: TGTGCCAGCAGCGCGGATCTCCGTGGCTACACCTTC.

V and J are TRBV7-9 and TRBJ2-7; 14 nucleotides match TRBD2. The CDR3 has 21 residues. Trimming removed 3 bases from V and 0 bases from J; junction bases left unmatched: 16. Germline CDR1 and CDR2: SEHNR and FQNEAQ (reference sequence). The CDR3, as DNA: TGTGCCAGCAGCTTTAGGAGAGGAGGACTAGCGGGGGGCCAGAGCTCCTACGAGCAGTACTTC. Translated, it gives CASSFRRGGLAGGQSSYEQYF.

The rearrangement links TRBV12-3 or TRBV12-4 to TRBJ1-1; TRBD1 is a possible D gene (5 bases). The CDR3 loop spans 16 amino acids. With 5 bases removed from V and 1 base from J, the gap between germline ends came to 17 bases. CDR3: CASSPLPATGNTEAFF. CDR3 DNA sequence: TGTGCCAGCAGTCCTCTCCCCGCCACAGGGAACACTGAAGCTTTCTTT.

Ten or more counts support this clonotype. The CDR3 spells CSAKVSSGGVYEQYF. The DNA for the CDR3 is TGCAGTGCTAAAGTCTCTAGCGGGGGAGTCTACGAGCAGTACTTC. The V call is TRBV20-1, the J call TRBJ2-7; 10 positions match TRBD2. CDR3 size: 15 residues. Trimming at V came to 4 bases and at J to 3 bases, leaving 9 bases not matched to a gene. Per the germline V gene, CDR1 is DFQATT and CDR2 is SNEGSKA (reference sequence).

The genes are TRBV28 and TRBJ1-2; 10 bases fit TRBD1. Germline V lookup: CDR1 MDHEN, CDR2 SYDVKM. After removal of 6 bases from V and 3 bases from J, the junction contained 13 bases not matched to a gene. The CDR3 spans 17 residues. The CDR3 reads CASRRTRDRGPDYGYTF. In DNA form, the CDR3 reads TGTGCCAGCAGGAGAACGAGGGACAGGGGCCCCGACTATGGCTACACCTTC.

This clonotype was recorded at least ten times. The chain joins TRBV20-1 to TRBJ2-3; 9 bases map to TRBD2. The germline V gene has CDR1 DFQATT and CDR2 SNEGSKA (reference sequence). Trimming at V came to 6 bases and at J to 2 bases, leaving 9 bases not matched to a gene. The CDR3 is 15 residues long. CDR3 sequence: CSASQTSGLTDTQYF. CDR3 coding DNA: TGCAGTGCCAGTCAGACTAGCGGCCTCACAGATACGCAGTATTTT.

This clonotype was seen a few times. The CDR3 DNA reads as TGTGCCAGCAGGGCCGCCGGGGAGCTGTTTTTT. Translation gives CASRAAGELFF. This chain connects TRBV7-8 to TRBJ2-2; D is ambiguous. V dropped 6 bases and J dropped 6 bases, with 5 bases sitting between them. Germline V gives CDR1 SGHVS, CDR2 FQNEAQ. This CDR3 spans 11 amino acids.